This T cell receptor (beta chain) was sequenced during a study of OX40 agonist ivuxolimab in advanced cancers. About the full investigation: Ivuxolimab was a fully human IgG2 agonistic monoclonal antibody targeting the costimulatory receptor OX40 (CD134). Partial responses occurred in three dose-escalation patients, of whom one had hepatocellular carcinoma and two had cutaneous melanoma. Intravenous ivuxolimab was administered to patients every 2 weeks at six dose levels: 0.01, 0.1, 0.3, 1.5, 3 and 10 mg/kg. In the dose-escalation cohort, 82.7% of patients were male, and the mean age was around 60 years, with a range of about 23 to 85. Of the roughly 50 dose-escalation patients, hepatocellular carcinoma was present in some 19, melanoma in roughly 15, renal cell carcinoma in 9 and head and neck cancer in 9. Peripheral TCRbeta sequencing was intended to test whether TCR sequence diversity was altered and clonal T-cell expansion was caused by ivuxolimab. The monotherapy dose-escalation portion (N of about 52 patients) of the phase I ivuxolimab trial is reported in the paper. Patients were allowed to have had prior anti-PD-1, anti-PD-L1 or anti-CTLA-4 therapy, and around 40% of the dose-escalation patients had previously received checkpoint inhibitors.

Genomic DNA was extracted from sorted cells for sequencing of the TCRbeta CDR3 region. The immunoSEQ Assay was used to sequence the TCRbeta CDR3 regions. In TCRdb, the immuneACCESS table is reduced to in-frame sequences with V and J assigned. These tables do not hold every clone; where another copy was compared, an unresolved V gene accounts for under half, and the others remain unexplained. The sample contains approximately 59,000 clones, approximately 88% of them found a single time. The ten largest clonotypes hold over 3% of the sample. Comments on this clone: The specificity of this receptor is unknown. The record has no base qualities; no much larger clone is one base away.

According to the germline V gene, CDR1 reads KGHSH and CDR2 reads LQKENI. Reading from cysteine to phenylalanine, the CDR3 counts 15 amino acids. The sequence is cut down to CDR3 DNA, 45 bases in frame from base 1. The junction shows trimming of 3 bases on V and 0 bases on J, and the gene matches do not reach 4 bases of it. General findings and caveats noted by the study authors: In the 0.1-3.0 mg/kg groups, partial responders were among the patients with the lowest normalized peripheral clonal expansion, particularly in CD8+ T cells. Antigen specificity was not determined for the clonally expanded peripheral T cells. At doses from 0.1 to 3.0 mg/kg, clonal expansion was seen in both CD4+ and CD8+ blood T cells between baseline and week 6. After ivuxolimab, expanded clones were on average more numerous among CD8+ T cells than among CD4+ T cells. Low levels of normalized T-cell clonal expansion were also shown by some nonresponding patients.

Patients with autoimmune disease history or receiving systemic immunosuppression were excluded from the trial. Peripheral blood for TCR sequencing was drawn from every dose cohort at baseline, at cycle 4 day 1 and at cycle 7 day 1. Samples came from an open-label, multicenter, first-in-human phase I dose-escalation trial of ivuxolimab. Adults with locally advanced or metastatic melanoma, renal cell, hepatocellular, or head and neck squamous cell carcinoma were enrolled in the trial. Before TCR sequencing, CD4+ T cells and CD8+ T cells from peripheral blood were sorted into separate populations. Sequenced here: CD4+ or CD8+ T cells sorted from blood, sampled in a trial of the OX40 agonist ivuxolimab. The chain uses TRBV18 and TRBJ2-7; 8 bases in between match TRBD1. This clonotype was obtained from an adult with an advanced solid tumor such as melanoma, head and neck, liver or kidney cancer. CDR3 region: CASSPGQGGSYEQYF. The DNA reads TGTGCCAGCTCACCCGGACAGGGTGGCTCCTACGAGCAGTACTTC. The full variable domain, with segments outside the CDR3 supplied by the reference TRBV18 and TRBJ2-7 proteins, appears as NAGVMQNPRHLVRRRGQEARLRCSPMKGHSHVYWYRQLPEEGLKFMVYLQKENIIDESGMPKERFSAEFPKEGPSILRIQQVVRGDSAAYFCASSPGQGGSYEQYFGPGTRLTVT.